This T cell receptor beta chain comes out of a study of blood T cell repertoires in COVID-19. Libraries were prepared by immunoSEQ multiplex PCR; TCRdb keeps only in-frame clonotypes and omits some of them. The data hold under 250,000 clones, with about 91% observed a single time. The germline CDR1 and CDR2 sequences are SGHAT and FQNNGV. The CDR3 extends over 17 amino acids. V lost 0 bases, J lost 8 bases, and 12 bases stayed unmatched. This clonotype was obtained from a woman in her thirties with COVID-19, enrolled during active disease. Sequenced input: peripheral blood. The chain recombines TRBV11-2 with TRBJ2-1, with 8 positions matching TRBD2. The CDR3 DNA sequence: TGTGCCAGCAGCTTAGAGAGTAGCGGGGTCGTTGGCTATGAGCAGTTCTTC. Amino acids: CASSLESSGVVGYEQFF.